This T cell receptor (beta chain) emerged from a study of T-cell reconstitution after alpha-beta-depleted transplantation in children. Broader study findings: Hyperexpanded clones declined; after one year, newly produced T cells mostly supplied diversity. Reports say that about two months after transplant, the alpha-beta T cells came out of several hundred graft clones that had expanded. The study traced high day-60 TCRbeta diversity in some patients to surviving recipient T cells and thymic progenitors.

This clonotype was recorded at least ten times. Its antigen remains unknown. Unique molecular identifiers were used to barcode this TCRbeta library. Using its own MiXCR run on the PCR reads, TCRdb lists one record per CDR3 protein. The repertoire has 150,000 to 250,000 distinct CDR3 sequences, just under 6.5% of them found once; the top ten carry roughly 4.5%. Sequenced here: PBMCs, sampled before TCRalphabeta/CD19-depleted stem cell transplant. This receptor was obtained from a girl less than two years old with combined immunodeficiency, due to receive a stem cell transplant.

Written as DNA, the CDR3 is TGCGCCAGCAGCCATCAACCCGGGGGGTACGAGCAGTACTTC. It translates to CASSHQPGGYEQYF. V gene TRBV4-3 combines with J gene TRBJ2-7; TRBD2 matches 7 bases. The CDR3 length is 14 residues. Germline loops: CDR1 LGHNA, CDR2 YSLEER. Losses at the gene ends were 3 bases for V and 4 bases for J; bases not matched to a gene: 6.